This T cell receptor (beta chain) was captured by sequencing in a study of PD-1 blockade in classical Hodgkin lymphoma. Each patient relapsed following autologous stem cell transplantation, and prior brentuximab vedotin exposure differed. Only in-frame clones appear in the TCRdb table, and some are missing; sequencing was by immunoSEQ multiplex PCR. This table has some 38,000 clones, approximately 80% appearing once. Germline V gives CDR1 SGHTA, CDR2 FQGTGA. V shed 5 bases, J shed 2 bases, and the junction held 9 bases outside the gene matches. The length of the CDR3 is 16 residues. Study-level results: CD4+ TCR diversity rose significantly by C4D1, and CD8+ TCR diversity did not.

This clone came up once. The antigen is not known. Sequences were derived from peripheral blood mononuclear cells (PBMCs), sampled at baseline. The chain carries TRBV7-3 and TRBJ2-4, with 7 bases that match TRBD2. This TCR was sampled from a human donor with classical Hodgkin lymphoma. DNA of the CDR3: TGTGCCAGCAGCCATGTGGGGGGACTAACCAAAAACATTCAGTACTTC. It yields the protein CASSHVGGLTKNIQYF.